The 14 T cell receptor beta chains presented below share a single source sample, sequenced in a study of blood T cell repertoires in COVID-19. This table comes from immunoSEQ multiplex PCR, and its TCRdb copy is limited to in-frame clones, with some not included. Of about 130,000 clones in the sample, 80% to 90% are singletons; the top ten hold less than 4.5%. Sequencing used peripheral blood. The receptors here all came from a woman in her sixties or seventies with acute or convalescent COVID-19.

The chain is built from TRBV4-2 and TRBJ2-3; 10 bases align to TRBD2. The CDR3 length is 17 residues. After removal of 3 bases from V and 0 bases from J, the junction contained 6 bases not matched to a gene. CDR1 LGHNA and CDR2 YNFKEQ come from the germline V gene. This CDR3 is CASSQVLAGVSTDTQYF. The DNA of the CDR3 is TGTGCCAGCAGCCAGGTTCTAGCGGGAGTTAGCACAGATACGCAGTATTTT.

The chain employs TRBV24-1 and TRBJ1-4, with 7 positions matching TRBD1. V shed 3 bases, J shed 5 bases, and the junction held 5 bases outside the gene matches. Germline loops: CDR1 KGHDR, CDR2 SFDVKD. The CDR3 has 15 amino acids. Written as DNA, the CDR3 is TGTGCCACCAGTGATGGAGGGGGCCCGAATGAAAAACTGTTTTTT. Protein product: CATSDGGGPNEKLFF.

This clone was recorded only once. This sample includes further DNA sequences coding for the same CDR3. The chain couples TRBV15 to TRBJ1-5; possible D gene TRBD1, 5 bases. In germline, CDR1 is LNHNV, CDR2 YYDKDF (reference sequence). The CDR3 has 14 amino acids. V lost 0 bases, J lost 3 bases, and 6 bases lay in between. CDR3: CATSRDRVNQPQHF. The CDR3 DNA is TGTGCCACCAGCAGAGACAGGGTCAATCAGCCCCAGCATTTT.

J is TRBJ2-5 and V is TRBV27; D not resolved. This CDR3 comprises 12 residues. V lost 4 bases and J 7 bases, leaving 10 bases between the germline ends. Germline V CDR1 and CDR2: MNHEY, SMNVEV (reference sequence). CDR3 residues: CASSSPSGTQYF. The CDR3 DNA reads as TGTGCCAGCAGTTCGCCGTCGGGGACCCAGTACTTC.

This clone occurred once. V gene TRBV20-1 combines with J gene TRBJ2-3; TRBD2 matches at 10 bases. The junction had 13 bases not matched to a gene; V was cut back by 6 bases and J by 1 base. From germline, CDR1 is DFQATT and CDR2 SNEGSKA (reference sequence). The CDR3 totals 17 residues. The CDR3 protein is CSASSLAGAGGTDTQYF. The CDR3 coding sequence is TGCAGTGCCAGTTCGCTAGCGGGAGCTGGTGGCACAGATACGCAGTATTTT.

The chain carries TRBV28 and TRBJ2-5; 7 positions agree with TRBD1. CDR3 length equals 15 residues. Germline CDR1 is MDHEN and CDR2 is SYDVKM. V shed 6 bases and J 1 base; nucleotides not matched to a gene: 8. The CDR3 nucleotides are TGTGCCAGCAGCTCTACAGGGGCGCTCCAAGAGACCCAGTACTTC. Protein: CASSSTGALQETQYF.

This clone has just a few counts. V usage is TRBV7-9 and J usage is TRBJ1-1; tentatively, D is TRBD1 (5 bases). V lost 5 bases to trimming and J lost 3 bases, with 13 bases between them. The CDR3 runs to 14 residues. Germline V gene lookup returns CDR1 SEHNR and CDR2 FQNEAQ (reference sequence). The CDR3 protein is CASSRSGGDTEAFF. DNA of the CDR3: TGTGCCAGCAGCCGTAGTGGGGGGGACACTGAAGCTTTCTTT.

The chain combines TRBV5-1 with TRBJ2-1; TRBD2 aligns across 11 bases. After removal of 4 bases from V and 4 bases from J, the junction contained 10 bases not matched to a gene. The CDR3 spans 17 residues. CDR1 and CDR2 (germline): SGHRS, YFSETQ. Here the CDR3 reads CASSTSLLAGAYNEQFF. For the CDR3, the DNA is TGCGCCAGCAGCACCTCCTTACTAGCGGGAGCATACAATGAGCAGTTCTTC.

Of note for this clone: The same CDR3 is also encoded by other DNA sequences in this sample. V and J are TRBV29-1 and TRBJ2-3; 9 bases are shared with TRBD2. V was pared by 4 bases and J by 1 base, with 0 bases of the junction left unmatched. The CDR3 is 13 amino acids. Germline V gives CDR1 SQVTM, CDR2 ANQGSEA. The CDR3 DNA reads as TGCAGCGTTGGGACTAGCGGCACAGATACGCAGTATTTT. It translates to CSVGTSGTDTQYF.

V gene TRBV6-1 combines with J gene TRBJ1-5, with D uncertain. The CDR3 runs to 13 residues. The germline CDR1 and CDR2 sequences are MNHNS and SASEGT. The V and J ends lost 1 base and 7 bases respectively, with 8 bases between them. DNA of the CDR3: TGTGCCAGCAGTGAAGTTGGAGTCCAGCCCCAGCATTTT. Protein product: CASSEVGVQPQHF.

The chain has TRBV6-1 and TRBJ2-1; 10 nucleotides agree with TRBD1. The germline V gene encodes CDR1 MNHNS and CDR2 SASEGT. V lost 4 bases and J lost 4; bases outside the gene matches: 7. The CDR3 loop spans 16 amino acids. The CDR3 sequence is CASSGRQGAGYNEQFF. As DNA, the CDR3 is TGTGCCAGCAGTGGACGACAGGGGGCAGGTTACAATGAGCAGTTCTTC.

The chain couples TRBV6-5 to TRBJ1-2; D not certain. The V end lost 6 bases, the J end lost 2 bases, and 16 bases lay between the germline ends. Germline V CDR1 and CDR2: MNHEY, SVGAGI. The CDR3 consists of 15 residues. The CDR3 here is CASRTPERINYGYTF. The CDR3 DNA reads TGTGCCAGCAGAACACCCGAGAGGATCAACTATGGCTACACCTTC.

The chain combines TRBV3-1 (or the pseudogene TRBV3-2) with TRBJ2-2; TRBD2 is a possible D gene (5 bases). Germline CDR1 reads LGHDT; CDR2 reads YNNKEL (reference sequence). V dropped 8 bases and J dropped 6 bases, with 25 bases sitting between them. The CDR3 is 17 amino acids. CDR3 nucleotide sequence: TGTGCCAGCTCCCCTCCGGCGCGGGTTAGGATTTCCGGGGAGCTGTTTTTT. As protein: CASSPPARVRISGELFF.

The V and J genes are TRBV7-3 and TRBJ1-1; TRBD1 matches 7 bases. The J segment lost 4 bases and the V segment lost 4 bases, leaving 3 bases of the junction unmatched. The CDR3 totals 13 residues. The germline V gene has CDR1 SGHTA and CDR2 FQGTGA. The CDR3 sequence is CASSYTGVTEAFF. DNA of the CDR3: TGTGCCAGCAGCTACACAGGGGTCACTGAAGCTTTCTTT.